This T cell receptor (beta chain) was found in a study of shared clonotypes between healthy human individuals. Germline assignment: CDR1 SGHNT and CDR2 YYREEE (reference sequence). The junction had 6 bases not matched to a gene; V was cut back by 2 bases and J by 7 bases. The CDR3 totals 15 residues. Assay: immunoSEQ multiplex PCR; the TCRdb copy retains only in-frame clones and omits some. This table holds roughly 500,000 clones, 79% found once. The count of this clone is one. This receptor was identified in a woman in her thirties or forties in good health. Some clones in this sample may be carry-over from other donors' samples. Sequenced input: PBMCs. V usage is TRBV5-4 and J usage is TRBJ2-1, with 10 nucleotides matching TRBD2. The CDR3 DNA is TGTGCCAGCAGCTTACCCGGGACTAGCGCAAATGAGCAGTTCTTC. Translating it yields CASSLPGTSANEQFF. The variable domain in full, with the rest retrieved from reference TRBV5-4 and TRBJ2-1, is ETGVTQSPTHLIKTRGQQVTLRCSSQSGHNTVSWYQQALGQGPQFIFQYYREEENGRGNFPPRFSGLQFPNYSSELNVNALELDDSALYLCASSLPGTSANEQFFGPGTRLTVL.